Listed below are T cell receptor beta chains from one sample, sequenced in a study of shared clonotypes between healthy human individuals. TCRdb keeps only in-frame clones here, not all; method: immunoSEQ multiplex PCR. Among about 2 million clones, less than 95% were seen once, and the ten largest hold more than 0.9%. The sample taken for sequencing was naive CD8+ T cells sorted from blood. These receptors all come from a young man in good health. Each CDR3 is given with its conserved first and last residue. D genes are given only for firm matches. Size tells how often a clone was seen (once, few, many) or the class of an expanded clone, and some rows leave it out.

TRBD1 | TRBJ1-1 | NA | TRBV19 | CASSPRDRENTEAFF | TGTGCCAGTAGTCCCAGGGACAGAGAAAACACTGAAGCTTTCTTT
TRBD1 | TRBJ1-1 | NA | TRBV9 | CASSGGGTVNTEAFF | TGTGCCAGCAGCGGAGGCGGGACAGTGAACACTGAAGCTTTCTTT
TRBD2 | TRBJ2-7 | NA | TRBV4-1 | CASSPRDYSYEQYF | TGCGCCAGCAGCCCTCGGGACTACTCCTACGAGCAGTACTTC
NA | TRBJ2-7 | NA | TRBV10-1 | CASNRANEQYF | TGCGCCAGCAATCGGGCTAACGAGCAGTACTTC
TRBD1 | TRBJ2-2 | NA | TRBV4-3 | CASSQDLGQAGELFF | TGCGCCAGCAGCCAAGATCTAGGACAGGCCGGGGAGCTGTTTTTT
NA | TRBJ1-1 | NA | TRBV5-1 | CASSLDTSDLNTEAFF | TGCGCCAGCAGCCTGGACACGAGTGACTTGAACACTGAAGCTTTCTTT
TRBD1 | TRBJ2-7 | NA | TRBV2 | CASSPGTGSGYEQYF | TGTGCCAGCAGTCCCGGGACAGGGAGTGGTTACGAGCAGTACTTC
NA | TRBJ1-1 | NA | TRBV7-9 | CASSQQASNTEAFF | TGTGCCAGCAGCCAACAGGCCTCGAACACTGAAGCTTTCTTT
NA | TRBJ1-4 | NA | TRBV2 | CASSDRTATNEKLFF | TGTGCCAGCAGTGATAGGACAGCAACTAATGAAAAACTGTTTTTT
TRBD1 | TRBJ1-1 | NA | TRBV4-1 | CASSLRDRSNTEAFF | TGCGCCAGCAGCCTCCGGGACAGATCGAACACTGAAGCTTTCTTT
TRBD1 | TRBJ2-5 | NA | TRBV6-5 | CASSYTWTGGETQYF | TGTGCCAGCAGTTACACTTGGACAGGGGGAGAGACCCAGTACTTC
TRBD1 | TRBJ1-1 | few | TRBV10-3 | CAISGGQGETEAFF | TGTGCCATCAGTGGCGGACAGGGGGAGACCGAAGCTTTCTTT
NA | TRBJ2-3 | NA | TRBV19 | CASRTGPADTQYF | TGTGCCAGTAGGACAGGTCCCGCAGATACGCAGTATTTT
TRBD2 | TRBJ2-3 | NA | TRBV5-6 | CASSPGLAGVADTQYF | TGTGCCAGCAGCCCGGGACTAGCGGGAGTGGCAGATACGCAGTATTTT
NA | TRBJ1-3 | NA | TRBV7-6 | CASSPGGGNTIYF | TGTGCCAGCAGCCCCGGAGGTGGAAACACCATATATTTT
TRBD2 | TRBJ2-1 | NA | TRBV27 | CATLPGGSYNEQFF | TGTGCCACCCTCCCGGGGGGCTCCTACAATGAGCAGTTCTTC
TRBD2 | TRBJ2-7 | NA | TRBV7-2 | CASRPGLDYEQYF | TGTGCCAGCAGACCGGGACTAGACTACGAGCAGTACTTC
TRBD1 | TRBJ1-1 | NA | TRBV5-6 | CASSFWNRGRLDTEAFF | TGTGCCAGCAGCTTCTGGAACAGGGGGAGATTGGACACTGAAGCTTTCTTT
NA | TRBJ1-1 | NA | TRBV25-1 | CASGKALNTEAFF | TGTGCCAGCGGAAAAGCACTGAACACTGAAGCTTTCTTT
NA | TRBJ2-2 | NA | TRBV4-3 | CASSLLEGGNGELFF | TGCGCCAGCAGCCTCTTAGAGGGAGGAAACGGGGAGCTGTTTTTT
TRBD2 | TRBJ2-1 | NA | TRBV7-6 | CASSLRLAGGENEQFF | TGTGCCAGCAGCTTAAGACTAGCGGGAGGCGAGAATGAGCAGTTCTTC
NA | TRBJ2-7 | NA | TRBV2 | CASSEVRGNGYEQYF | TGTGCCAGCAGTGAGGTACGCGGGAATGGGTACGAGCAGTACTTC
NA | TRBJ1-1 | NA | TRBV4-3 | CASSQGAVTEAFF | TGCGCCAGCAGCCAAGGGGCGGTCACTGAAGCTTTCTTT
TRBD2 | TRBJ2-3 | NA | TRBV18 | CASSPPPSGSTDTQYF | TGTGCCAGCTCACCACCGCCTAGCGGGAGCACAGATACGCAGTATTTT
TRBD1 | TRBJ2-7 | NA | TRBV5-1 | CASSLGQGKGYEQYF | TGCGCCAGCAGCTTGGGACAGGGAAAGGGATACGAGCAGTACTTC
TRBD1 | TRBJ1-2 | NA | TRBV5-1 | CASSLGTGYTF | TGCGCCAGCAGTTTGGGGACAGGGTACACCTTC
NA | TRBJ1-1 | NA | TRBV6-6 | CASSYSIGFTDTEAFF | TGTGCCAGCAGTTACTCGATTGGGTTTACCGACACTGAAGCTTTCTTT